Sequencing of this T cell receptor beta chain was carried out in a study of cytomegalovirus exposure and HLA in healthy donors. Study-level findings and limits: Several V segments, TRBV6-2 and TRBV6-3 among them, could not be told apart and were dropped. A later analysis by the authors found several of the most significant clusters apparently linked to common viral pathogens. Rare TCR sequences dominated, though some public TCRs recurred in many donors.

Worth noting for this clone: Its target is not known.

Nominal health characterized the donors when sampled, though unrecorded immune exposures were likely. Trimming stripped 7 bases from V and 0 bases from J, with 7 bases between. Germline V gene lookup returns CDR1 MNHNY and CDR2 SVGAGI (reference sequence). The CDR3 has 13 amino acids. PCR was performed using 60 Vbeta and 13 Jbeta primers. Some clones are missing from TCRdb's copy, which holds only in-frame ones; the method was immunoSEQ multiplex PCR. This sample has 200,000 to 250,000 clones, with approximately 83% found just once. The specimen was PBMCs. The V gene is TRBV6-6, the J gene TRBJ1-5, with a tentative D call TRBD1 (5 bases). This sequence originates from a boy between 2 and 10 years old in good health and CMV-seronegative. The CDR3 nucleotides read TGTGCCAGCATCCAGGGTAGCAATCAGCCCCAGCATTTT. This translates into CASIQGSNQPQHF.